This passage covers 5 T cell receptor beta chains from one sample sequenced in a study of blood T cell repertoires in COVID-19. Libraries were prepared by immunoSEQ multiplex PCR; TCRdb keeps only in-frame clonotypes and omits some of them. The sample lists 120,000 or so clones, roughly 79% occurring once. The material sequenced was peripheral blood. The receptors were gathered from a human donor in a cohort sampled during active COVID-19.

This clone was seen only once. The V gene is TRBV5-1, the J gene TRBJ1-1; 7 bases fit TRBD1. CDR1 and CDR2 (germline): SGHRS, YFSETQ. The CDR3 has 14 amino acids. V gave up 1 base and J gave up 0 bases; unmatched junction bases: 0. The CDR3, as DNA: TGCGCCAGCAGCTTGCAGGGGGTGAACACTGAAGCTTTCTTT. Its translation: CASSLQGVNTEAFF.

This rearrangement joins TRBV19 to TRBJ1-2, with D tentatively TRBD1 (6 bases). The CDR3 is 15 residues long. With 3 bases removed from V and 8 bases from J, the gap between germline ends came to 19 bases. Germline V gives CDR1 LNHDA, CDR2 SQIVND (reference sequence). The DNA of the CDR3 is TGTGCCAGTAGTATCCAGGGACAAGCCCTTTCGGGCTACACCTTC. It yields the protein CASSIQGQALSGYTF.

The chain employs TRBV5-6 and TRBJ2-7, with D tentatively TRBD2 (5 bases). V lost 2 bases, J lost 6 bases, and 9 bases lay in between. The CDR3 loop spans 12 amino acids. CDR1 SGHDT and CDR2 YYEEEE come from the germline V gene. The CDR3 reads CASSFNEGEQYF. CDR3 nucleotides: TGTGCCAGCAGCTTTAATGAGGGCGAGCAGTACTTC.

This sequence joins TRBV18 and TRBJ2-3, with 11 bases that match TRBD2. The J segment lost 4 bases and the V segment lost 3 bases, leaving 6 bases of the junction unmatched. From germline, CDR1 is KGHSH and CDR2 LQKENI. The length of the CDR3 is 16 residues. In nucleotides, the CDR3 is TGTGCCAGCTCACCGCTAGCGGGGGGCGGGGCAGATACGCAGTATTTT. Protein sequence: CASSPLAGGGADTQYF.

In its sample, this clone was seen many times. The rearrangement joins TRBV30 to TRBJ1-2, with D possibly TRBD1 on 5 matching bases. Trimming removed 2 bases from V and 0 bases from J, with 13 bases in between. The CDR3 extends over 15 amino acids. Germline V lookup: CDR1 GTSNPN, CDR2 SVGIG (reference sequence). CDR3 sequence: CAWSSAGPANYGYTF. The CDR3 DNA follows: TGTGCCTGGAGTTCAGCGGGGCCAGCTAACTATGGCTACACCTTC.